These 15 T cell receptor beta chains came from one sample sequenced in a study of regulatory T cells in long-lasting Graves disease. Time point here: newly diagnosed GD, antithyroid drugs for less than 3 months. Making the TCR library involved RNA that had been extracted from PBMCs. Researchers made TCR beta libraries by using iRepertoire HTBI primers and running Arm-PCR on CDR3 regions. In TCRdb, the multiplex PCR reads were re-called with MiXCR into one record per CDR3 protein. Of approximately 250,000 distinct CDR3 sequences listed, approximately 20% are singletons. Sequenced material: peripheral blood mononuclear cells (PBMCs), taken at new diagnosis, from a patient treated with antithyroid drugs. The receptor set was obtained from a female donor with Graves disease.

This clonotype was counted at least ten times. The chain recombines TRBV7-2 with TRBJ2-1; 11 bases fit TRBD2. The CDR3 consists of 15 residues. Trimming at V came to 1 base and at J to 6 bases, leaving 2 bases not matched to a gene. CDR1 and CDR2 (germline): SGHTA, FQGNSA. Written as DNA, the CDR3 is TGTGCCAGCAGCTTAGTGCTAGCGGGAGGCAATGAGCAGTTCTTC. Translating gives CASSLVLAGGNEQFF.

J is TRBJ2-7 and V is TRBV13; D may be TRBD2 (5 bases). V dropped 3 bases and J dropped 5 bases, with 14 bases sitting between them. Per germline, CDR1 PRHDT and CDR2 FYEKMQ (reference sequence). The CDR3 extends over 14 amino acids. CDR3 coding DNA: TGTGCCAGCAGCTTTCCGAGGGTAGATAACGAGCAGTACTTC. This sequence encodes CASSFPRVDNEQYF.

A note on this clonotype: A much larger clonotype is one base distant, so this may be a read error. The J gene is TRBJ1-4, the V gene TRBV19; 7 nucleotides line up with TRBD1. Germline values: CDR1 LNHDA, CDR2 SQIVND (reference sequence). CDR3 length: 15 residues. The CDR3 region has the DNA TGTGCCAGTACGCAGGGGGGGAGTAGAAATGAAAAACCGTTTTTT. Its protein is CASTQGGSRNEKPFF.

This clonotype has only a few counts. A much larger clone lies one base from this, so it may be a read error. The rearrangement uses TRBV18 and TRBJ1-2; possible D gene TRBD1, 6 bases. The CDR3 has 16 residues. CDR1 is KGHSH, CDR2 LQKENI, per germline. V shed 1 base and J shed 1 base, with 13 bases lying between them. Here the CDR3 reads CASSPRTVGLNYGYTF. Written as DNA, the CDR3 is TGTGCCAGCTCACCACGGACAGTGGGCCTTAACTATGGCTACACCTTC.

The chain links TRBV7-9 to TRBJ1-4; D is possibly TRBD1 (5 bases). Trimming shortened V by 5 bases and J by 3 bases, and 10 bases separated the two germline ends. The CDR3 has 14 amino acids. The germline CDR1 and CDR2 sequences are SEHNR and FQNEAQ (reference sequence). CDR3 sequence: CASSVGGANEKLFF. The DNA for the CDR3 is TGTGCCAGCAGCGTCGGGGGTGCTAATGAAAAACTGTTTTTT.

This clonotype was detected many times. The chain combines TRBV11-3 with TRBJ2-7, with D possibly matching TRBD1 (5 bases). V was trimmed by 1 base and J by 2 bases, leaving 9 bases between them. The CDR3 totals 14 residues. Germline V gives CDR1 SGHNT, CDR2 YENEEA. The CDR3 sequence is CASSLGWGAYEQYF. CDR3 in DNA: TGTGCCAGCAGCTTAGGATGGGGCGCCTACGAGCAGTACTTC.

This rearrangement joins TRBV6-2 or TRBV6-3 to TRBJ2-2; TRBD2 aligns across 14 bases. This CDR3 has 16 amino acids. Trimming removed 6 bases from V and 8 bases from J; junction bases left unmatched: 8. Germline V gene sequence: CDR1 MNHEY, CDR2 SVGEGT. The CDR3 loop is CASRPRLAGGPGELFF. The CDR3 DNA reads TGTGCCAGCAGACCCCGACTAGCGGGAGGGCCTGGGGAGCTGTTTTTT.

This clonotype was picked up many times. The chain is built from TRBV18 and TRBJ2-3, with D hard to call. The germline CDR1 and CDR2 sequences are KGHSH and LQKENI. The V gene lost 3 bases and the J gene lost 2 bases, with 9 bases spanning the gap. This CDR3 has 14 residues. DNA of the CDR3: TGTGCCAGCTCACCGGCAGATAACACAGATACGCAGTATTTT. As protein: CASSPADNTDTQYF.

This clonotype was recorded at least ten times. The CDR3 sequence: CAISVRENTEAFF. The CDR3 DNA sequence: TGTGCCATCAGTGTGCGGGAGAACACTGAAGCTTTCTTT. The J gene is TRBJ1-1, the V gene TRBV10-3, with no clear D. CDR1 and CDR2 (germline): ENHRY, SYGVKD. CDR3 length: 13 amino acids. Trimming stripped 4 bases from V and 1 base from J, with 7 bases between.

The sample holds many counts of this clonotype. The CDR3 region is CASTNRGQDYGYTF. The CDR3 DNA reads TGTGCCAGCACCAACAGGGGGCAAGACTATGGCTACACCTTC. This chain links TRBV3-1 with TRBJ1-2, with 9 bases lining up with TRBD1. The CDR3 is 14 residues long. Trimming removed 7 bases from V and 3 bases from J; junction bases left unmatched: 6. Germline V gene sequence: CDR1 LGHDT, CDR2 YNNKEL (reference sequence).

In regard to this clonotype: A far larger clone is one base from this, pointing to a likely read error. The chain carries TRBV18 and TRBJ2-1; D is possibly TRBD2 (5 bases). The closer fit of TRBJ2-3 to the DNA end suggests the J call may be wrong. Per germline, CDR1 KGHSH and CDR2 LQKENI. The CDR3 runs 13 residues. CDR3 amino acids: CSSSPGSGDTQYF. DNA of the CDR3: TGTTCCAGCTCCCCGGGGTCAGGAGATACGCAGTATTTT.

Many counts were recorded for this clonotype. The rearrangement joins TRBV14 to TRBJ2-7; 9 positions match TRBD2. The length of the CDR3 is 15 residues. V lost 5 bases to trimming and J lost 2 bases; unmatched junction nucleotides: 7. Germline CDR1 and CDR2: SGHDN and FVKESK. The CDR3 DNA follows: TGTGCCAGCAGCGAGGCCCGCGGGAGGGCCTACGAGCAGTACTTC. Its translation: CASSEARGRAYEQYF. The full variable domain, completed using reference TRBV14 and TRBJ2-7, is EAGVTQFPSHSVIEKGQTVTLRCDPISGHDNLYWYRRVMGKEIKFLLHFVKESKQDESGMPNNRFLAERTGGTYSTLKVQPAELEDSGVYFCASSEARGRAYEQYFGPGTRLTVT.

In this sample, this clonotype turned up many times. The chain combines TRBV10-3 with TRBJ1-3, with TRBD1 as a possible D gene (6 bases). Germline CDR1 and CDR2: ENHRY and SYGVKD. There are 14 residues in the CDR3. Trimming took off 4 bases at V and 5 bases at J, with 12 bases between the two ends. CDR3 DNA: TGTGCCATCAGTGGGGCAGGGGCTCGAAACACCATATATTTT. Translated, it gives CAISGAGARNTIYF.

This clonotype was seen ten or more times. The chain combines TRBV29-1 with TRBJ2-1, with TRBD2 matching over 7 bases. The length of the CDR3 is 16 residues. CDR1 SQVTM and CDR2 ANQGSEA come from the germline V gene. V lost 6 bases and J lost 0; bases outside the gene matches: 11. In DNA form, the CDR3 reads TGCAGCGTGTTCCCTACTAGCGCTAGCTCCTACAATGAGCAGTTCTTC. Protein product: CSVFPTSASSYNEQFF.

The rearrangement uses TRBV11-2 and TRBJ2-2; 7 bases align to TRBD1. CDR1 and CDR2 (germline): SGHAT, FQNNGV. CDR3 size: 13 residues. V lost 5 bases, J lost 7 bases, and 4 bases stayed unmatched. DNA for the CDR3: TGTGCCAGCAGCGAACAGGGGATCGGGGAGCTGTTTTTT. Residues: CASSEQGIGELFF.